Shown below are 10 T cell receptor beta chains from a single sample sequenced in a study of cytomegalovirus exposure and HLA in healthy donors. 13 Jbeta primers and 60 Vbeta primers were used for the PCR. Sequenced by immunoSEQ multiplex PCR; TCRdb stores in-frame clones only, minus some. The sample has 69,000 or so clones, about 78% seen once. Sequencing used PBMCs. Source of these receptors: a man between 18 and 29 years old in good health and CMV-seronegative.

V gene TRBV19 combines with J gene TRBJ2-1; TRBD1 agrees at 7 bases. The CDR3 sequence is 14 residues long. Germline V gene data show CDR1 as LNHDA and CDR2 as SQIVND (reference sequence). With 6 bases clipped from V and 6 bases from J, the junction kept 8 bases outside the gene matches. The CDR3 protein is CASRPGQLSNEQFF. CDR3 in DNA: TGTGCCAGTAGACCGGGACAGCTTTCCAATGAGCAGTTCTTC.

The chain carries TRBV29-1 and TRBJ2-5, with TRBD2 identical over 9 bases. V was clipped by 2 bases and J by 5 bases; unmatched bases: 3. Germline V gene lookup returns CDR1 SQVTM and CDR2 ANQGSEA. There are 13 residues in the CDR3. DNA for the CDR3: TGCAGCGTTGAAATAGCGGGGGTTGAGACCCAGTACTTC. Translation: CSVEIAGVETQYF.

As for this clone: Other DNA sequences in this specimen translate into the identical CDR3. This chain connects TRBV15 to TRBJ2-7; TRBD1 might be the D (6 bases). The germline V gene has CDR1 LNHNV and CDR2 YYDKDF (reference sequence). The CDR3 loop spans 14 amino acids. The DNA for the CDR3 is TGCGCCACCAGCAGCACAGGGTCCCTTTACGAGCAGTACGTC. The encoded protein is CATSSTGSLYEQYV.

This chain uses TRBV27 with TRBJ2-3, with TRBD1 identical over 9 bases. Germline V lookup: CDR1 MNHEY, CDR2 SMNVEV (reference sequence). The CDR3 is made up of 15 amino acids. After removal of 5 bases from V and 10 bases from J, the junction contained 13 bases not matched to a gene. The CDR3 loop is CASSPRRGQGKAQYF. Written as DNA, the CDR3 is TGTGCCAGCAGTCCTAGACGGGGACAGGGAAAGGCGCAGTATTTT.

This clone was observed a handful of times. The chain has TRBV18 and TRBJ2-7, with 8 bases fitting TRBD1. Germline assignment: CDR1 KGHSH and CDR2 LQKENI. V was clipped by 5 bases and J by 5 bases; unmatched bases: 5. The CDR3 covers 13 residues. The CDR3 bases are TGTGCCAGCTCATCTTTGACAGGGGACGAGCAGTACGTC. Encoded protein: CASSSLTGDEQYV.

The chain joins TRBV19 to TRBJ1-2; D perhaps matches TRBD1 (5 bases). Germline CDR1 and CDR2: LNHDA and SQIVND (reference sequence). V was shortened by 5 bases and J by 8 bases, with 24 bases between the two germline ends. This CDR3 has 16 amino acids. The CDR3 protein is CASSFGLGAREEGYTF. CDR3 in DNA: TGTGCCAGTAGTTTCGGACTTGGGGCGCGGGAGGAGGGCTACACCTTC.

The chain joins TRBV5-1 to TRBJ2-5; D is unclear. The CDR3 contains 12 residues. Trimming left V 4 bases short and J 4 bases short, with 8 bases between. Germline CDR1 and CDR2: SGHRS and YFSETQ. This CDR3 reads CASSEVAETQYF. CDR3 sequence (DNA): TGCGCCAGCAGCGAAGTGGCAGAGACCCAGTACTTC.

The rearrangement links TRBV27 to TRBJ2-1, with 11 bases that match TRBD1. Looked up from germline, CDR1 is MNHEY and CDR2 is SMNVEV (reference sequence). The CDR3 sequence is 16 residues long. V was clipped by 5 bases and J by 8 bases; unmatched bases: 11. CDR3 coding DNA: TGTGCCAGCAGTCTTCACCGGGACAGGGGGACGGATGAGCAGTTCTTC. Translation: CASSLHRDRGTDEQFF.

The J gene is TRBJ1-3, the V gene TRBV6-5; 7 bases align to TRBD1. CDR3 size: 13 residues. The V segment lost 9 bases and the J segment 2 bases; nucleotides outside the gene matches: 4. Germline CDR1 reads MNHEY; CDR2 reads SVGAGI. The CDR3 DNA reads as TGTGCCAGTTCGACAGGGACTGGAAACACCATATATTTT. Translated, it gives CASSTGTGNTIYF.

The chain links TRBV15 to TRBJ2-3, with D possibly TRBD1 on 6 matching bases. V lost 7 bases to trimming and J lost 4 bases, with 12 bases between them. This CDR3 is 13 amino acids long. Germline V gene lookup returns CDR1 LNHNV and CDR2 YYDKDF (reference sequence). CDR3 DNA: TGTGCCACCAATACAGGGTTCTCAGATACGCAGTATTTT. Protein sequence: CATNTGFSDTQYF.